This is a list of T cell receptor beta chains from one sample in a study of blood T cell repertoires in COVID-19. This table comes from immunoSEQ multiplex PCR, and its TCRdb copy is limited to in-frame clones, with some not included. The profile covers around 310,000 clones, with roughly 90% appearing a single time and around 0.96% taken by the ten largest. Material for sequencing was peripheral blood. The receptors shown here come from a woman aged 35 to 49 with COVID-19, enrolled during active disease. The CDR3 runs from the conserved cysteine through the conserved F or W. Fields, in order: J gene, V gene, D gene, clone size, CDR3 DNA, CDR3 protein. The D gene is left open where the match is weak. Clone sizes are given selectively: once, few, many, or a class where the clone is expanded.

J gene: TRBJ2-1; V gene: TRBV9; D gene: TRBD2; clone size: once; CDR3 DNA: TGTGCCAGCAGCGCTAGCGGGAGCTCCTACAATGAGCAGTTCTTC; CDR3 protein: CASSASGSSYNEQFF
J gene: TRBJ1-2; V gene: TRBV18; D gene: TRBD1; clone size: -; CDR3 DNA: TGTGCCAGCTCACGGGACAGGGAGACGGGCTACACCTTC; CDR3 protein: CASSRDRETGYTF
J gene: TRBJ1-2; V gene: TRBV6-5; D gene: TRBD1; clone size: -; CDR3 DNA: TGTGCCAGCACCGGACAGGGACCTGGCGGCTACACCTTC; CDR3 protein: CASTGQGPGGYTF
J gene: TRBJ1-6; V gene: TRBV27; D gene: TRBD1; clone size: -; CDR3 DNA: TGTGCCAGCAGTACCCGGGGGTCGGGACAGGGTTATTCACCCCTCCACTTT; CDR3 protein: CASSTRGSGQGYSPLHF
J gene: TRBJ2-5; V gene: TRBV2; D gene: TRBD2; clone size: -; CDR3 DNA: TGTGCCAGCAGTGTCTCAAGCGGGGGGTACCAAGAGACCCAGTACTTC; CDR3 protein: CASSVSSGGYQETQYF
J gene: TRBJ1-3; V gene: TRBV2; D gene: -; clone size: once; CDR3 DNA: TGTGCCAGCACAGGGGAGTCAGGAAACACCATATATTTT; CDR3 protein: CASTGESGNTIYF
J gene: TRBJ2-2; V gene: TRBV29-1; D gene: -; clone size: -; CDR3 DNA: TGCAGCGTTAAAGCGGGCACCGGGGAGCTGTTTTTT; CDR3 protein: CSVKAGTGELFF
J gene: TRBJ2-3; V gene: TRBV18; D gene: -; clone size: -; CDR3 DNA: TGTGCCAGCTCACCACCCAGGGTTAGCACAGATACGCAGTATTTT; CDR3 protein: CASSPPRVSTDTQYF
J gene: TRBJ2-1; V gene: TRBV28; D gene: TRBD1; clone size: -; CDR3 DNA: TGTGCCAGCAGCCCCCAAGCAGGGGGCAAGGACAATGAGCAGTTCTTC; CDR3 protein: CASSPQAGGKDNEQFF
J gene: TRBJ2-7; V gene: TRBV28; D gene: -; clone size: -; CDR3 DNA: TGTGCCAGCAGTTGGACTCACGAGCAGTACTTC; CDR3 protein: CASSWTHEQYF
J gene: TRBJ1-1; V gene: TRBV6-2/TRBV6-3; D gene: -; clone size: -; CDR3 DNA: TGTGCCAGCAGTTACTCGAGGGCACAGGAAGCTTTCTTT; CDR3 protein: CASSYSRAQEAFF
J gene: TRBJ2-5; V gene: TRBV28; D gene: -; clone size: -; CDR3 DNA: TGTGCCAGCAGTATAGCGGACCTGTACCAAGAGACCCAGTACTTC; CDR3 protein: CASSIADLYQETQYF
J gene: TRBJ2-1; V gene: TRBV5-1; D gene: -; clone size: -; CDR3 DNA: TGCGCCAGCAGCTGGGGGGGCGGGTCCAATGAGCAGTTCTTC; CDR3 protein: CASSWGGGSNEQFF
J gene: TRBJ1-1; V gene: TRBV5-6; D gene: -; clone size: -; CDR3 DNA: TGTGCCAGCAGCCCTTCAGGGGACACTGAAGCTTTCTTT; CDR3 protein: CASSPSGDTEAFF
J gene: TRBJ2-3; V gene: TRBV28; D gene: -; clone size: -; CDR3 DNA: TGTGCCAGCAGTTTACCGGCGGTCGGTACGCAGTATTTT; CDR3 protein: CASSLPAVGTQYF
J gene: TRBJ1-1; V gene: TRBV3-1/TRBV3-2; D gene: TRBD1; clone size: once; CDR3 DNA: TGTGCCAGCAGCCTCCGGGACAGGAACACTGAAGCTTTCTTT; CDR3 protein: CASSLRDRNTEAFF
J gene: TRBJ1-3; V gene: TRBV4-1; D gene: -; clone size: -; CDR3 DNA: TGCGCCAGCAGCAGTATAGGGACAGGAAACACCATATATTTT; CDR3 protein: CASSSIGTGNTIYF
J gene: TRBJ1-2; V gene: TRBV24-1; D gene: -; clone size: -; CDR3 DNA: TGTGCCACCAGCCCAGGGGCCCCCCTTGGTTATGGCTACACCTTC; CDR3 protein: CATSPGAPLGYGYTF
J gene: TRBJ1-5; V gene: TRBV28; D gene: -; clone size: -; CDR3 DNA: TGTGCCAGCAGTCCCCGGACAGCTAGTAATCAGCCCCAGCATTTT; CDR3 protein: CASSPRTASNQPQHF
J gene: TRBJ1-2; V gene: TRBV5-1; D gene: -; clone size: -; CDR3 DNA: TGCGCCAGCAGCTTGGGGGGACAATCCCATGGCTACACCTTC; CDR3 protein: CASSLGGQSHGYTF
J gene: TRBJ1-3; V gene: TRBV5-6; D gene: -; clone size: -; CDR3 DNA: TGTGCCAGCAGCTTGATCGGGGGTACAAGAAACACCATATATTTT; CDR3 protein: CASSLIGGTRNTIYF
J gene: TRBJ1-1; V gene: TRBV27; D gene: TRBD1; clone size: -; CDR3 DNA: TGTGCCAGCAGTTTGTACAGGGGACCCACTGAAGCTTTCTTT; CDR3 protein: CASSLYRGPTEAFF
J gene: TRBJ1-3; V gene: TRBV4-3; D gene: -; clone size: -; CDR3 DNA: TGCGCCAGCAGCCAACTCCTACAGTCAAGCTCTGGAAACACCATATATTTT; CDR3 protein: CASSQLLQSSSGNTIYF
J gene: TRBJ2-1; V gene: TRBV19; D gene: TRBD2; clone size: -; CDR3 DNA: TGTGCCAGTAGTCGGACTAGGGTGGTTGAGCAGTTCTTC; CDR3 protein: CASSRTRVVEQFF
J gene: TRBJ1-2; V gene: TRBV4-3; D gene: -; clone size: -; CDR3 DNA: TGCGCCAGCAGTTACCTCGGGACTAACTATGGCTACACCTTC; CDR3 protein: CASSYLGTNYGYTF
J gene: TRBJ2-5; V gene: TRBV6-5; D gene: TRBD2; clone size: -; CDR3 DNA: TGTGCCAGCAGTTACTCCCCGCAGCGGGAGGGAGAGACCCAGTACTTC; CDR3 protein: CASSYSPQREGETQYF
J gene: TRBJ1-5; V gene: TRBV6-7; D gene: -; clone size: few; CDR3 DNA: TGTGCCAGCAGTTACGCCAGAAATCAGCCCCAGCATTTT; CDR3 protein: CASSYARNQPQHF
J gene: TRBJ2-2; V gene: TRBV18; D gene: -; clone size: -; CDR3 DNA: TGTGCCAGCTCACCACCGGAGGGGACCACCGGGGAGCTGTTTTTT; CDR3 protein: CASSPPEGTTGELFF
J gene: TRBJ2-1; V gene: TRBV20-1; D gene: -; clone size: -; CDR3 DNA: TGCAGTGCTAGTGACGCCCGCAGCAATGAGCAGTTCTTC; CDR3 protein: CSASDARSNEQFF
J gene: TRBJ1-3; V gene: TRBV4-2; D gene: -; clone size: -; CDR3 DNA: TGTGCCAGCAGCCAAGACTCCAGGGGAAACACCATATATTTT; CDR3 protein: CASSQDSRGNTIYF
J gene: TRBJ2-7; V gene: TRBV24-1; D gene: -; clone size: -; CDR3 DNA: TGTGCCACCCCCCCTCGAGTAAAGGAGGACCAGTACTTC; CDR3 protein: CATPPRVKEDQYF
J gene: TRBJ1-6; V gene: TRBV4-3; D gene: TRBD1; clone size: -; CDR3 DNA: TGCGCCAGCAGCCAAGAAGGGGGCAGGGGTTCACCCCTCCACTTT; CDR3 protein: CASSQEGGRGSPLHF
J gene: TRBJ2-3; V gene: TRBV5-5; D gene: -; clone size: -; CDR3 DNA: TGTGCCAGCAGCTTTGGGACCCGCCCAGGGACTAGCACAGATACGCAGTATTTT; CDR3 protein: CASSFGTRPGTSTDTQYF
J gene: TRBJ1-5; V gene: TRBV19; D gene: -; clone size: -; CDR3 DNA: TGTGCCAGTGGGGCTAGTCAGCCCCAGCATTTT; CDR3 protein: CASGASQPQHF
J gene: TRBJ2-3; V gene: TRBV4-3; D gene: TRBD2; clone size: -; CDR3 DNA: TGCGCCAGCAGCCGAAGACTAGCGGGGTCTAGCACAGATACGCAGTATTTT; CDR3 protein: CASSRRLAGSSTDTQYF
J gene: TRBJ1-3; V gene: TRBV3-1/TRBV3-2; D gene: -; clone size: -; CDR3 DNA: TGTGCCAGCAGTCTTCAGTCATCTGGAAACACCATATATTTT; CDR3 protein: CASSLQSSGNTIYF
J gene: TRBJ2-4; V gene: TRBV12-3/TRBV12-4; D gene: -; clone size: -; CDR3 DNA: TGTGCCAGCAGTTTAGAGAGCAAAAACATTCAGTACTTC; CDR3 protein: CASSLESKNIQYF
J gene: TRBJ1-2; V gene: TRBV4-1; D gene: TRBD1; clone size: -; CDR3 DNA: TGCGCCAGCAGCCAAGGGGGGACAGGGGGCTACTATGGCTACACCTTC; CDR3 protein: CASSQGGTGGYYGYTF
J gene: TRBJ2-1; V gene: TRBV7-7; D gene: TRBD2; clone size: -; CDR3 DNA: TGTGCTAGCAGCTTAGCCGGGACTAGCGGGGGCTACAATGAGCAGTTCTTC; CDR3 protein: CASSLAGTSGGYNEQFF
J gene: TRBJ2-2; V gene: TRBV10-3; D gene: TRBD2; clone size: -; CDR3 DNA: TGTGCCATCACCGAGATCGGGGGGAGTGCCGGGGAGCTGTTTTTT; CDR3 protein: CAITEIGGSAGELFF
J gene: TRBJ2-3; V gene: TRBV19; D gene: -; clone size: -; CDR3 DNA: TGTGCCAGTAGTATAAGGACAGTTTATACGCAGTATTTT; CDR3 protein: CASSIRTVYTQYF
J gene: TRBJ2-3; V gene: TRBV27; D gene: TRBD2; clone size: -; CDR3 DNA: TGTGCCAGCAGTCCACTAGCGGGGGGAAGAGATACGCAGTATTTT; CDR3 protein: CASSPLAGGRDTQYF
J gene: TRBJ2-5; V gene: TRBV19; D gene: -; clone size: -; CDR3 DNA: TGTGCCAGTAGTTCGACGAGAGGGACCCAGTACTTC; CDR3 protein: CASSSTRGTQYF
J gene: TRBJ1-1; V gene: TRBV6-5; D gene: -; clone size: -; CDR3 DNA: TGTGCCAGCAGTTACTCGAGTAATTCCGCGAACACTGAAGCTTTCTTT; CDR3 protein: CASSYSSNSANTEAFF
J gene: TRBJ2-7; V gene: TRBV28; D gene: TRBD1; clone size: -; CDR3 DNA: TGTGCCAGCAGTTTATACGGACAGGGGGCCGGAGAGCAGTACTTC; CDR3 protein: CASSLYGQGAGEQYF
J gene: TRBJ2-2; V gene: TRBV18; D gene: TRBD1; clone size: -; CDR3 DNA: TGTGCCAGCTTAGGGGGCGCGGCTGACACCGGGGAGCTGTTTTTT; CDR3 protein: CASLGGAADTGELFF
J gene: TRBJ1-5; V gene: TRBV11-2; D gene: -; clone size: once; CDR3 DNA: TGTGCCAGCAGCTTAGGTAGTAATAGTCAGGGGCGAGAAAATCAGCCCCAGCATTTT; CDR3 protein: CASSLGSNSQGRENQPQHF
J gene: TRBJ2-1; V gene: TRBV5-6; D gene: TRBD2; clone size: once; CDR3 DNA: TGTGCCAGCAGCCCGTCAACTAGCGGGGGACCCCACAATGAGCAGTTCTTC; CDR3 protein: CASSPSTSGGPHNEQFF
J gene: TRBJ2-2; V gene: TRBV7-2; D gene: TRBD2; clone size: -; CDR3 DNA: TGTGCCAGCAGCTTTGGGACTAGCAGGACCGGGGAGCTGTTTTTT; CDR3 protein: CASSFGTSRTGELFF
J gene: TRBJ1-2; V gene: TRBV6-5; D gene: -; clone size: -; CDR3 DNA: TGTGCCAGCAGTTACTCGGGCAAGATGTATGGCTACACCTTC; CDR3 protein: CASSYSGKMYGYTF
J gene: TRBJ2-3; V gene: TRBV18; D gene: -; clone size: -; CDR3 DNA: TGTGCCAGCTCACCTATTCCATCGCCACAGAAAGGGGCAGATACGCAGTATTTT; CDR3 protein: CASSPIPSPQKGADTQYF
J gene: TRBJ2-1; V gene: TRBV30; D gene: -; clone size: -; CDR3 DNA: TGTGCCTGGAGCTTTGCGACTAGGAATGAGCAGTTCTTC; CDR3 protein: CAWSFATRNEQFF
J gene: TRBJ2-1; V gene: TRBV7-9; D gene: TRBD2; clone size: few; CDR3 DNA: TGTGCCAGCAGCTTTAGCGGGACCCACCTCTACAATGAGCAGTTCTTC; CDR3 protein: CASSFSGTHLYNEQFF
J gene: TRBJ2-7; V gene: TRBV7-9; D gene: -; clone size: -; CDR3 DNA: TGTGCCAGCAGAGCCGACGGAGACTCCTACGAGCAGTACTTC; CDR3 protein: CASRADGDSYEQYF
J gene: TRBJ2-7; V gene: TRBV5-1; D gene: TRBD2; clone size: -; CDR3 DNA: TGCGCCAGCAGCTTGGTTCTAGCGGGAAACGAGCAGTACTTC; CDR3 protein: CASSLVLAGNEQYF
J gene: TRBJ1-2; V gene: TRBV18; D gene: TRBD1; clone size: once; CDR3 DNA: TGTGCCAGCTCACCAGGTTCCGGCAGGGGGCCTGGCTACACCTTC; CDR3 protein: CASSPGSGRGPGYTF
J gene: TRBJ1-1; V gene: TRBV29-1; D gene: TRBD1; clone size: -; CDR3 DNA: TGCAGCGTCGTGGAACAGGGGGAAACTGAAGCTTTCTTT; CDR3 protein: CSVVEQGETEAFF
J gene: TRBJ1-4; V gene: TRBV2; D gene: -; clone size: -; CDR3 DNA: TGTGCCAGCTCCAATCAAGATCGGGAAAAACTGTTTTTT; CDR3 protein: CASSNQDREKLFF
J gene: TRBJ1-6; V gene: TRBV7-2; D gene: TRBD1; clone size: -; CDR3 DNA: TGTGCCAGCAGCCCAACGGGTGGGGCCGGGACAGGGCCCTCACCCCTCCACTTT; CDR3 protein: CASSPTGGAGTGPSPLHF
J gene: TRBJ1-6; V gene: TRBV30; D gene: TRBD1; clone size: -; CDR3 DNA: TGTGCCTGGAGTGTGGGACAGGCAAATTCACCCCTCCACTTT; CDR3 protein: CAWSVGQANSPLHF